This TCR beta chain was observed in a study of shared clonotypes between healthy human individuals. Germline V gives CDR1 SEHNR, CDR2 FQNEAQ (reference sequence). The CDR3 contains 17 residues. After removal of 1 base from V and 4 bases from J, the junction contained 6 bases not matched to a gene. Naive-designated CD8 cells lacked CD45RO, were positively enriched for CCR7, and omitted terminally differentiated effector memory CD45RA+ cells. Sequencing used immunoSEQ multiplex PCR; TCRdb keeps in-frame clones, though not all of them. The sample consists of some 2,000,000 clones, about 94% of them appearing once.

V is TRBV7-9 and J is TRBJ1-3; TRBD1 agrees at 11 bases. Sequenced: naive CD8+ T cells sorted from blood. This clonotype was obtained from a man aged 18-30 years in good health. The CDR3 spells CASSLGGTGGPGNTIYF. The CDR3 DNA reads TGTGCCAGCAGCTTAGGCGGGACAGGGGGGCCGGGAAACACCATATATTTT.